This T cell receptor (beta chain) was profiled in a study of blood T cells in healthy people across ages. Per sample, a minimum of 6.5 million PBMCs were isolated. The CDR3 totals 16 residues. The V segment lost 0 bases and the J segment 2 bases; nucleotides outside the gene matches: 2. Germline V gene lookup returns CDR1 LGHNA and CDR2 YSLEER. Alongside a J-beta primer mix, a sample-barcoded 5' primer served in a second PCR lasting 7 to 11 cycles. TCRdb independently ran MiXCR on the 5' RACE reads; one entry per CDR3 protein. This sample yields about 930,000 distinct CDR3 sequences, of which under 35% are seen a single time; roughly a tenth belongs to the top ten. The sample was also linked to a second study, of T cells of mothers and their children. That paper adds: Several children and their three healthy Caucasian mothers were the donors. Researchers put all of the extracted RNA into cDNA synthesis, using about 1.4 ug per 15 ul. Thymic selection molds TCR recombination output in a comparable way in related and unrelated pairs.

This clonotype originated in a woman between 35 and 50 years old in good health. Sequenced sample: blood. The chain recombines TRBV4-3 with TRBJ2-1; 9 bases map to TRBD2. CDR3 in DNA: TGCGCCAGCAGCCAAGATCGCGGGGGGGCCTACAATGAGCAGTTCTTC. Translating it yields CASSQDRGGAYNEQFF.